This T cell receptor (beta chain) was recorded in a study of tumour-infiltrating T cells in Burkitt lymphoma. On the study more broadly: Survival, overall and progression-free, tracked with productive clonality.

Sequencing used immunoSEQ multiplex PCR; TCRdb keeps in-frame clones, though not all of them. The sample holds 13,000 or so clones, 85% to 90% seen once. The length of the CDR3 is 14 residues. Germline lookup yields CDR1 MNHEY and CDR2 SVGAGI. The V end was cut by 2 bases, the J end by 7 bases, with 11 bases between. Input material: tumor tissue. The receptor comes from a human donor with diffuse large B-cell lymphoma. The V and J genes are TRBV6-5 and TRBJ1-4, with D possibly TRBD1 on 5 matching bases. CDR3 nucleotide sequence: TGTGCCAGCAGTTACCAGGGAGGAAGTGAAAAACTGTTTTTT. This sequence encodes CASSYQGGSEKLFF.